This T cell receptor beta chain is from a study of blood T cells in healthy people across ages (dated by TCRdb to the mid-2010s). Notes on the research overall: In model experiments, roughly one uniquely barcoded TCR beta cDNA molecule per two T cells was captured by template switching. Age-related changes in TCR beta repertoire diversity were measured in the study by deep sequencing normalized with unique cDNA molecular identifiers. The donors were divided into four age groups: young (average around 16 years), middle-aged (approximately 41), aged (roughly 60) and long-lived (about 80). Donors of different ages were randomly distributed across sequencing lanes to avoid experimental bias. The study analyzed two additional independent replicas of 1 million unique cDNA reads from the same blood draw for two donors, one aged 18 to 30 and one aged 80 or older. Beyond this particular receptor, the publication reports: Because donor CMV infection status was unknown, age-related changes in expanded clonotypes were potentially confounded. The percentage of naive T cells measured by flow cytometry correlated strongly with observed TCR beta diversity. Observed TCR beta diversity per million T cells fell roughly linearly with age, and a significant reduction was already apparent by age roughly 41. Total diversity estimates from one million sequenced T cells were considered lower bounds and underestimates. Compared with the aged group, the long-lived group had more naive CD4+ T cells, fewer expanded clones and increased TCR diversity, suggesting age selection. Conclusive comparison of naive and antigen-experienced compartments was prevented by the profiling of bulk unsorted PBMCs.

The germline V gene (reference sequence) gives CDR1 as DFQATT and CDR2 as SNEGSKA. The CDR3 measures 11 amino acids from cysteine to phenylalanine. The only DNA kept is the CDR3, 33 bases in frame from the first base. The donors were a few dozen Caucasian individuals from Russia, aged roughly 6 to 95 years, who were systemically healthy. Each donor gave roughly 9.5 milliliters of peripheral blood, collected into EDTA-treated Vacutainer tubes. PBMCs were isolated by Ficoll-Paque density-gradient centrifugation, with at least 6 million obtained per sample. Total RNA, at least 6 micrograms per sample, was extracted from PBMCs with Trizol reagent. For every donor, flow cytometry on a PBMC aliquot measured the percentage of naive CD45RAhigh/CD27high T cells. Receptor amplification or capture employed 5' RACE. Sequenced on an Illumina HiSeq 2500. A second PCR of about 6 to 11 cycles was run with a J-beta primer mix and a sample-barcoded 5' primer. A unique molecular identifier was introduced onto each TCR beta cDNA molecule by a template-switch 5' adaptor carrying 12 random nucleotides. At least 3 million CDR3-containing paired-end reads were obtained from each sample. The Mint cDNA synthesis kit, primed by a TRBC-specific oligonucleotide, was used to synthesize first-strand cDNA from all RNA. Following uracil-DNA glycosylase treatment, all cDNA underwent a first 18-cycle PCR with the universal primers M1SS and BC2_uni_R. Under the source paper's analysis protocol: For normalization, 1 million high-quality reads were randomly selected from each sample, with every read carrying a distinct molecular identifier. Instead of being binned into consensus sequences, reads with shared molecular identifiers were discarded. CDR3 identification, clonotype clustering and error correction used MiTCR with a Q25 quality threshold and the strictest error-elimination algorithm. A nonparametric unseen species model with Euler transformation was used to estimate a lower bound on total TCR beta diversity. TCRdb handled the public reads itself, with Q25 trimming in fastp and clone calling in MiXCR, and kept productive beta chains. Rows merge per CDR3 protein into single entries with the most common DNA and genes. The V and J calls were not made by the authors but by TCRdb's processing. The sample profile shows hundreds of thousands of distinct CDR3 sequences; 20% to 25% of them were found once. The ten largest clones take up 3.5% to 4% of the sample.

As regards this clonotype: Which antigen it targets is not known. Germline and junction disagree at one end, which may indicate a read error.

Sequencing input: blood. The chain is assembled from TRBV20-1 and TRBJ2-5; no D gene can be assigned with confidence. The end of the DNA aligns better with TRBJ2-7, so the J call may be wrong. The receptor was derived from a man between 70 and 80 years old in good health. The DNA sequence is given as TGCAGTGCTTACCGGTCCTTCGAGCAGTACTTC. The resulting protein is CSAYRSFEQYF.